Below are 21 T cell receptor beta chains sequenced from a single sample in a study of shared clonotypes between healthy human individuals. The repertoire was sequenced with immunoSEQ multiplex PCR; TCRdb's copy has only in-frame clones and lacks some. There are 2 million to 3 million clones in the sample; about 92% occur only once, and about 0.13% lies in the top ten. The sample consisted of naive CD4+ T cells sorted from blood. Sample subset: CD45RA+ positively selected. The receptors were sampled from a man aged 18-30 years in good health.

The count of this clone is one. The chain links TRBV9 to TRBJ2-3; a weak D match, TRBD2 (6 bases). Trimming took off 3 bases at V and 1 base at J, with 15 bases between the two ends. CDR3 length: 16 residues. Germline V gene data show CDR1 as SGDLS and CDR2 as YYNGEE. DNA for the CDR3: TGTGCCAGCAGCGGACTCGCCGGAGGGGGCACAGATACGCAGTATTTT. This sequence encodes CASSGLAGGGTDTQYF.

The chain is built from TRBV5-1 and TRBJ2-2; 7 bases are shared with TRBD2. Looked up from germline, CDR1 is SGHRS and CDR2 is YFSETQ. The CDR3 runs to 16 residues. V was clipped by 4 bases and J by 1 base; unmatched bases: 7. The CDR3 here is CASSVTGEGNTGELFF. As DNA, the CDR3 is TGCGCCAGCAGCGTGACGGGGGAGGGGAACACCGGGGAGCTGTTTTTT.

The rearrangement uses TRBV15 and TRBJ2-3; TRBD2 agrees at 9 bases. Germline CDR1 reads LNHNV; CDR2 reads YYDKDF (reference sequence). This CDR3 comprises 16 residues. The trim removed 3 bases at V and 3 bases at J, leaving 7 bases unmatched. CDR3 sequence (DNA): TGTGCCACCAGCAGCACCTTAGCGGGAGTTACAGATACGCAGTATTTT. As protein: CATSSTLAGVTDTQYF.

This clone was seen a handful of times. The chain recombines TRBV6-5 with TRBJ1-1; D is unclear. Germline CDR1 reads MNHEY; CDR2 reads SVGAGI. V lost 0 bases to trimming and J lost 7 bases, with 9 bases between them. This CDR3 has 13 amino acids. The CDR3 spells CASSYSGYNEAFF. The CDR3 region has the DNA TGTGCCAGCAGTTACTCAGGGTACAATGAAGCTTTCTTT.

Comments on this clone: The sample has other DNA sequences that encode this CDR3 too. The chain recombines TRBV5-1 with TRBJ1-2; D remains unclear. V lost 4 bases, J lost 5 bases, and 12 bases lay in between. Germline V CDR1 and CDR2: SGHRS, YFSETQ. The CDR3 has 13 residues. CDR3 sequence reads: CASSPNDGYGYTF. DNA of the CDR3: TGCGCCAGCAGCCCAAATGACGGATATGGCTACACCTTC.

The chain is built from TRBV9 and TRBJ1-6; no clear D. The CDR3 totals 14 residues. CDR1 SGDLS and CDR2 YYNGEE come from the germline V gene. Trimming cost V 3 bases and J 13 bases, with 17 bases left between them. The CDR3 region is CASSEGAGGYPLHF. CDR3 bases: TGTGCCAGCAGCGAGGGTGCTGGAGGTTACCCCCTCCACTTT.

The chain links TRBV18 to TRBJ1-3; D not resolved. V was trimmed by 2 bases and J by 3 bases, leaving 8 bases between them. Germline V gene sequence: CDR1 KGHSH, CDR2 LQKENI. This CDR3 is 14 amino acids long. The CDR3 DNA follows: TGTGCCAGCTCACCAGCGGTAAATGGAAACACCATATATTTT. Translated: CASSPAVNGNTIYF.

The chain links TRBV10-3 to TRBJ2-1; possible D gene TRBD2, 5 bases. Per germline, CDR1 ENHRY and CDR2 SYGVKD. The CDR3 has 12 amino acids. Trimming removed 8 bases at V and 7 bases at J, with 12 bases between. CDR3 coding DNA: TGTGCCATCGGCGCTAGCTGGAATGAGCAGTTCTTC. Its translation is CAIGASWNEQFF.

The chain couples TRBV27 to TRBJ2-7; no clear D. This CDR3 is 14 amino acids long. The V end lost 5 bases, the J end lost 7 bases, and 18 bases lay between the germline ends. Per the germline V gene, CDR1 is MNHEY and CDR2 is SMNVEV (reference sequence). The CDR3 reads CASSPMDQTGEQYF. DNA of the CDR3: TGTGCCAGCAGTCCCATGGACCAGACTGGGGAGCAGTACTTC.

The chain is built from TRBV2 and TRBJ2-2, with 7 bases aligning to TRBD2. The CDR3 contains 12 residues. Germline V gene sequence: CDR1 SNHLY, CDR2 FYNNEI. V was clipped by 7 bases and J by 6 bases; unmatched bases: 2. The CDR3 loop is CASMGGAGELFF. Here the CDR3 DNA reads TGTGCCAGCATGGGGGGGGCCGGGGAGCTGTTTTTT.

The chain links TRBV9 to TRBJ2-3; the D gene is possibly TRBD2 (7 bases). Germline V gene lookup returns CDR1 SGDLS and CDR2 YYNGEE. The V end was cut by 6 bases, the J end by 5 bases, with 16 bases between. The CDR3 length is 14 residues. The CDR3 region has the DNA TGTGCCAGCAACGCTAGCGGAGGGGGAGATACGCAGTATTTT. It is translated as CASNASGGGDTQYF.

This chain joins TRBV10-3 and TRBJ1-4, with a possible D match to TRBD1 (5 bases). CDR1 and CDR2 from the germline V gene are ENHRY and SYGVKD. CDR3 length: 14 residues. Trimming left V 3 bases short and J 7 bases short, with 12 bases between. The CDR3 DNA follows: TGTGCCATCAGTGAAAAAGGGGCGGGTGAAAAACTGTTTTTT. Protein sequence: CAISEKGAGEKLFF.

The count of this clone is one. The chain has TRBV23-1 and TRBJ1-6; 9 nucleotides align to TRBD1. TRBV23-1 falls under the ORF class, with uncertain function. Losses at the gene ends were 4 bases for V and 11 bases for J; bases not matched to a gene: 21. The CDR3 length is 19 residues. CDR3 coding DNA: TGCGCCAGCAGTCCAGAGGGACAGGGATTTTTGTCTACTCAACCACCCCTCCACTTT. It yields the protein CASSPEGQGFLSTQPPLHF.

The CDR3 spells CASSLVSGGIDEQYF. CDR3 nucleotide sequence: TGTGCCAGCAGCTTAGTTTCAGGGGGCATCGACGAGCAGTACTTC. This chain joins TRBV11-3 and TRBJ2-7; TRBD1 aligns across 8 bases. V shed 1 base, J shed 5 bases, and the junction held 7 bases outside the gene matches. CDR1 SGHNT and CDR2 YENEEA come from the germline V gene. The CDR3 spans 15 residues. The variable domain in full, with the rest retrieved from reference TRBV11-3 and TRBJ2-7, is EAGVVQSPRYKIIEKKQPVAFWCNPISGHNTLYWYLQNLGQGPELLIRYENEEAVDDSQLPKDRFSAERLKGVDSTLKIQPAELGDSAVYLCASSLVSGGIDEQYFGPGTRLTVT.

The chain uses TRBV4-1 and TRBJ1-6; tentatively, D is TRBD1 (5 bases). Trimming cost V 0 bases and J 10 bases, with 16 bases left between them. CDR1 is MGHRA, CDR2 YSYEKL, per germline. The CDR3 runs 16 residues. Written as DNA, the CDR3 is TGCGCCAGCAGCCAAGAGTTTGGGGCCCGAGGGTCACCCCTCCACTTT. Its protein product is CASSQEFGARGSPLHF.

CDR3 region: CASSLSGFNTEAFF. The CDR3 DNA sequence: TGTGCCAGCAGTTTGTCGGGTTTCAACACTGAAGCTTTCTTT. The J gene is TRBJ1-1, the V gene TRBV27; no reliable D call. The CDR3 has 14 amino acids. CDR1 MNHEY and CDR2 SMNVEV come from the germline V gene (reference sequence). With 3 bases removed from V and 2 bases from J, the gap between germline ends came to 10 bases.

V gene TRBV30 combines with J gene TRBJ2-7; TRBD2 aligns across 10 bases. Germline CDR1 reads GTSNPN; CDR2 reads SVGIG (reference sequence). J lost 5 bases, V lost 0 bases, and 4 bases had no gene match. The CDR3 runs 14 residues. The CDR3, as DNA: TGTGCCTGGAGTGTAAAGGGACTAGCGAACGAGCAGTACTTC. Its protein is CAWSVKGLANEQYF.

J is TRBJ2-2 and V is TRBV28; TRBD1 or TRBD2 may be the D gene (5 bases each). CDR1 and CDR2 (germline): MDHEN, SYDVKM. Trimming stripped 7 bases from V and 2 bases from J, with 14 bases between. This CDR3 has 15 amino acids. This CDR3 is CASTWGSANTGELFF. Written as DNA, the CDR3 is TGTGCCAGCACTTGGGGGTCAGCAAACACCGGGGAGCTGTTTTTT.

The gene calls are TRBV7-8 and TRBJ2-7; 10 bases match TRBD1. The trim removed 0 bases at V and 2 bases at J, leaving 4 bases unmatched. The CDR3 is made up of 16 amino acids. Germline V gives CDR1 SGHVS, CDR2 FQNEAQ. CDR3 loop: CASSLAGTGVTYEQYF. The CDR3 region has the DNA TGTGCCAGCAGCTTAGCAGGGACAGGGGTGACCTACGAGCAGTACTTC. The full variable domain, with the rest looked up from reference TRBV7-8 and TRBJ2-7, is GAGVSQSPRYKVAKRGQDVALRCDPISGHVSLFWYQQALGQGPEFLTYFQNEAQLDKSGLPSDRFFAERPEGSVSTLKIQRTQQEDSAVYLCASSLAGTGVTYEQYFGPGTRLTVT.

The rearrangement uses TRBV11-1 and TRBJ2-7; no reliable D call. There are 11 residues in the CDR3. Between the trimmed V and J ends, which lost 3 bases and 6 bases, there was a span of 6 bases. Germline V gene sequence: CDR1 SGHAT, CDR2 FQDESV (reference sequence). The CDR3 nucleotides read TGTGCCAGCAGCTTCACCTCCGAGCAGTACTTC. Translated: CASSFTSEQYF. Variable domain in full (rest from reference TRBV11-1 and TRBJ2-7): EAEVAQSPRYKITEKSQAVAFWCDPISGHATLYWYRQILGQGPELLVQFQDESVVDDSQLPKDRFSAERLKGVDSTLKIQPAELGDSAMYLCASSFTSEQYFGPGTRLTVT.

The chain uses TRBV15 and TRBJ2-7; D may be TRBD1 (6 bases). This CDR3 is built from 13 residues. Between the trimmed V and J ends, which lost 3 bases and 6 bases, there was a span of 12 bases. Germline CDR1 LNHNV, CDR2 YYDKDF (reference sequence). The CDR3 region is CATSRDRKAEQYF. Written as DNA, the CDR3 is TGTGCCACCAGCAGGGACAGAAAGGCCGAGCAGTACTTC.